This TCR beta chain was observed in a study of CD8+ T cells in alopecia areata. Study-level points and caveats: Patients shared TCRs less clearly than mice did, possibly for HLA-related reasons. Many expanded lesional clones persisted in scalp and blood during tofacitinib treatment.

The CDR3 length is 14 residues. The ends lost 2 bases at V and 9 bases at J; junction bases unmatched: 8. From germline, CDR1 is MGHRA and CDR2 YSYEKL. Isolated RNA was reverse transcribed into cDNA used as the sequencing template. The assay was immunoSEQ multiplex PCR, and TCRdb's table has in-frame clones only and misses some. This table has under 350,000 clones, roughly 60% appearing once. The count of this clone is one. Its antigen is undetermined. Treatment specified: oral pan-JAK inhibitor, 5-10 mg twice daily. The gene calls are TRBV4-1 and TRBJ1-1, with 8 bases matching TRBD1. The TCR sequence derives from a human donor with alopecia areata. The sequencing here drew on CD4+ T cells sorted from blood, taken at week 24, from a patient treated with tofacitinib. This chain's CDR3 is CASSQRDRSSQAFF. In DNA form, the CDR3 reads TGCGCCAGCAGCCAACGGGACAGGTCCAGCCAAGCTTTCTTT.